This T cell receptor beta chain was sequenced for a study of blood T cell repertoires in COVID-19. Background on the study: PBMCs, B-cell-depleted T cells, or T cells provided the cDNA or gDNA that made up the material.

The CDR3 loop spans 15 amino acids. Trimming cost V 1 base and J 3 bases, with 9 bases left between them. Germline V gene sequence: CDR1 MGHRA, CDR2 YSYEKL. Using immunoSEQ multiplex PCR, the repertoire was profiled, and TCRdb retains in-frame clones only, with some absent. The sample has some 220,000 clones, approximately 84% seen once. This chain joins TRBV4-1 and TRBJ2-2; possibly TRBD1 for D (6 bases). The specimen sequenced was peripheral blood. The TCR was taken from a man in his fifties or sixties who had recovered from COVID-19. The chain's CDR3 is CASSQGTEYTGELFF. The CDR3 nucleotides read TGCGCCAGCAGCCAAGGGACAGAATACACCGGGGAGCTGTTTTTT.